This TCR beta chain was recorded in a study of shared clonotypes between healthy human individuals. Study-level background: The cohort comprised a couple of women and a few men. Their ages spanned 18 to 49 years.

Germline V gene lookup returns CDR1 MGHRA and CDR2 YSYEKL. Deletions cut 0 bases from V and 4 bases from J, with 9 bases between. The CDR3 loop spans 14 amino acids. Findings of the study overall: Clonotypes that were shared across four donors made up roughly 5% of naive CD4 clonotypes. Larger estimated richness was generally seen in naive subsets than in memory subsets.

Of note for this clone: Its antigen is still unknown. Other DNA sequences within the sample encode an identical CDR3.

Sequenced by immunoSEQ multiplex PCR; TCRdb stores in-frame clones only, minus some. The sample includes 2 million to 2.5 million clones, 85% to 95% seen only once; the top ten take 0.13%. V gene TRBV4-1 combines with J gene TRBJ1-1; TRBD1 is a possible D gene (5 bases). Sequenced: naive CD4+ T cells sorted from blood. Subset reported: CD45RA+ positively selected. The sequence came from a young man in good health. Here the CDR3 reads CASSQDGGGTEAFF. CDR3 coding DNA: TGCGCCAGCAGCCAAGACGGGGGGGGCACTGAAGCTTTCTTT.